This T cell receptor beta chain derives from a study of T cell responses to AZD1222 COVID-19 vaccine. Trimming removed 1 base from V and 7 bases from J, with 7 bases in between. Germline lookup yields CDR1 LNHDA and CDR2 SQIVND (reference sequence). The CDR3 length is 13 residues. Sequenced by immunoSEQ multiplex PCR; TCRdb stores in-frame clones only, minus some. Here the sample spans about 110,000 clones, 92% being singletons. This chain links TRBV19 with TRBJ2-2; D possibly corresponds to TRBD1 (5 bases). The sample here was peripheral blood, taken 28 days after the second AZD1222 dose. This clonotype originated in an adult who received the AZD1222 COVID-19 vaccine. The CDR3 reads CASSIVDSGELFF. The CDR3 DNA reads as TGTGCCAGTAGTATAGTTGACAGCGGGGAGCTGTTTTTT.